Included here is one T cell receptor beta chain sequence, with context. This sample is part of a study of cytomegalovirus exposure and HLA in healthy donors. Study-level background: An earlier analysis found around 100 million unique TCR beta sequences from approximately 190 million T cells.

Primers for the PCR totalled 60 Vbeta and 13 Jbeta. Generated by immunoSEQ multiplex PCR, the TCRdb table keeps only in-frame clones and is missing some. The sample has about 130,000 clones; about 8.5% are singletons. The sample taken for sequencing was PBMCs. This clonotype was obtained from a man aged 40-55 years in good health and CMV-seronegative.

CDR3 sequence (DNA): TGTGCCAGCAGCTTAGATTCGAGTGGCTACACCTTC. The encoded protein is CASSLDSSGYTF. The V gene is TRBV11-2, the J gene TRBJ1-2; D not certain. Germline lookup yields CDR1 SGHAT and CDR2 FQNNGV. The CDR3 totals 12 residues. Trimming cost V 0 bases and J 7 bases, with 6 bases left between them.